The T cell receptor (beta chain) under discussion was sequenced for a study of neoadjuvant nivolumab and ipilimumab in lung cancer. Germline lookup yields CDR1 SGHRS and CDR2 YFSETQ. V lost 5 bases and J 6 bases, leaving 17 bases between the germline ends. This CDR3 is built from 14 residues. TCRdb keeps only in-frame clones here, not all; method: immunoSEQ multiplex PCR. Of about 26,000 clones in the sample, about 81% are singletons; the top ten hold approximately 8.6%. This specimen consisted of tumor tissue, obtained after neoadjuvant nivolumab, alone or with ipilimumab, at or shortly before surgery. The gene calls are TRBV5-1 and TRBJ1-1; the D is unclear. The receptor comes from an adult with non-small cell lung cancer. CDR3 loop: CASRFEGLLSEAFF. CDR3 coding DNA: TGCGCCAGCAGATTTGAGGGTCTGCTCTCTGAAGCTTTCTTT.